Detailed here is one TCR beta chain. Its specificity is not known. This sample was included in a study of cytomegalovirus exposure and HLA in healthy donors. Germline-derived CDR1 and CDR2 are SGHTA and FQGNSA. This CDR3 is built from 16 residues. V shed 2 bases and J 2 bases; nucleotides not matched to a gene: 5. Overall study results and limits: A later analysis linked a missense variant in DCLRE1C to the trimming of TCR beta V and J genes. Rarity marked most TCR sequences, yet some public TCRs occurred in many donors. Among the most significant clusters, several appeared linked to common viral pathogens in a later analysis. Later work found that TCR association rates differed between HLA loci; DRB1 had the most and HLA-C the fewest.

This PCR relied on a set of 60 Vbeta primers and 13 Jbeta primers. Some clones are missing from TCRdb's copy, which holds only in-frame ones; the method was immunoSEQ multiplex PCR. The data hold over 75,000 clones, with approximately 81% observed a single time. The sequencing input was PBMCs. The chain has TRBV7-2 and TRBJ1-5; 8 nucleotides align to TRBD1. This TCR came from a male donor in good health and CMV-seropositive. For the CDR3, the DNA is TGTGCCAGCAGCTTATTATGGACAGGGCGCAATCAGCCCCAGCATTTT. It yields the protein CASSLLWTGRNQPQHF.